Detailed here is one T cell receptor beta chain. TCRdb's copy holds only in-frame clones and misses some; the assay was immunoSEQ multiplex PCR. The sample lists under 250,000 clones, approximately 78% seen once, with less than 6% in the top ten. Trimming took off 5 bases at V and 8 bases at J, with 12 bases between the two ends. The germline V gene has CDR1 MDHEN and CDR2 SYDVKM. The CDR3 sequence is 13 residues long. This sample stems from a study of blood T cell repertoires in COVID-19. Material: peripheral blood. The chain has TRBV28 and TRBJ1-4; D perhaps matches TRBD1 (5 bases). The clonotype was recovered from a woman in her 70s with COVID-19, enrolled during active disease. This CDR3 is CASSRTGVEKLFF. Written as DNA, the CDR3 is TGTGCCAGCAGTCGAACAGGAGTCGAAAAACTGTTTTTT.